The entry below gives a single T cell receptor (beta chain) sequence along with its context. Its target is not known. This record comes from a study of cytomegalovirus exposure and HLA in healthy donors. Study-wide results and caveats: HLA-A and HLA-B allele assignments for most subjects were reportedly predicted accurately using TCR beta sequences.

V was clipped by 2 bases and J by 3 bases, with 15 bases between them. The CDR3 has 15 amino acids. Germline CDR1 is SGDLS and CDR2 is YYNGEE. The study sampled nominally healthy donors, though unrecorded immune exposures were likely. PCR amplification relied on 60 Vbeta primers (plus 13 Jbeta primers). Clones were sequenced by immunoSEQ multiplex PCR, and TCRdb holds only the in-frame ones, with some missing. The profile covers some 150,000 clones, with over 60% appearing a single time and over 2.5% taken by the ten largest. Sequencing input: PBMCs. The genes are TRBV9 and TRBJ2-7; TRBD1 might be the D (7 bases). The clonotype was recovered from a woman under 40 in good health and CMV-seronegative. The CDR3 sequence: CASSVGGQEYYEQYF. In nucleotides, the CDR3 is TGTGCCAGCAGCGTGGGAGGACAGGAGTACTACGAGCAGTACTTC.